Following are 26 T cell receptor beta chains from one sample sequenced in a study of T cell responses to AZD1222 COVID-19 vaccine (dated by TCRdb to about 2021). What the time point label conveys for this sample: baseline before first vaccination. Library prep was done by the immunoSEQ multiplex PCR assay. TCRdb took this table from immuneACCESS and kept in-frame rearrangements with V and J called. Such tables lack part of the clones; where checked against another copy, unresolved V genes explain under half of the gap, and the rest is unexplained. The sample has roughly 120,000 clones on record, roughly 91% of them singletons. The top ten clones comprise approximately 3% of the sample. The sequenced sample was peripheral blood, obtained on day 0 of AZD1222 vaccination. These receptors all stem from an adult in good health.

This clone was observed once. The chain combines TRBV9 with TRBJ1-2, with a weak D call TRBD1 (5 bases). Germline loops: CDR1 SGDLS, CDR2 YYNGEE. This CDR3 is built from 12 residues. The V end lost 2 bases, the J end lost 12 bases, and 14 bases lay between the germline ends. In DNA, the CDR3 is TGTGCCAGCAGCGTTTTACGGCCGGGGGACACCTTC. This encodes CASSVLRPGDTF.

The sample holds one count of this clone. The J gene is TRBJ2-5, the V gene TRBV4-1, with D uncertain. Trimming cost V 8 bases and J 1 base, with 8 bases left between them. Germline loops: CDR1 MGHRA, CDR2 YSYEKL. The CDR3 runs 12 residues. The CDR3: CASSRPQETQYF. As DNA, the CDR3 is TGCGCCAGCTCACGACCCCAAGAGACCCAGTACTTC.

This clone was observed once. V usage is TRBV12-3 or TRBV12-4 and J usage is TRBJ2-5, with D possibly matching TRBD1 (6 bases). Trimming pared 6 bases from V and 2 bases from J, leaving 10 bases between. The CDR3 runs to 13 residues. The CDR3 sequence is CASSSDRQETQYF. In DNA form, the CDR3 reads TGTGCCAGCAGCTCAGACAGGCAAGAGACCCAGTACTTC.

This chain joins TRBV7-2 and TRBJ1-1; a possible D gene is TRBD1 (5 bases). V gave up 2 bases and J gave up 4 bases, with 11 bases separating them. Germline-derived CDR1 and CDR2 are SGHTA and FQGNSA. This CDR3 region has 14 residues. Written as DNA, the CDR3 is TGTGCCAGCAGCTTAAGCCCCGGGGCCACTGAAGCTTTCTTT. Translation gives CASSLSPGATEAFF.

This clone is a singleton in its sample. The chain couples TRBV4-1 to TRBJ2-5; 8 bases fit TRBD1. The germline CDR1 and CDR2 sequences are MGHRA and YSYEKL. V lost 8 bases, J lost 5 bases, and 7 bases stayed unmatched. The CDR3 length is 13 residues. CDR3 nucleotides: TGCGCCAGCGGACAGGGACTCTTGGAGACCCAGTACTTC. This gives the protein CASGQGLLETQYF.

Here the CDR3 reads CASSRPAGGTEAFF. The DNA of the CDR3 is TGTGCCAGTAGCCGGCCTGCCGGGGGCACTGAAGCTTTCTTT. The rearrangement uses TRBV19 and TRBJ1-1; D is possibly TRBD1 (5 bases). There are 14 residues in the CDR3. Germline CDR1 is LNHDA and CDR2 is SQIVND (reference sequence). With 6 bases removed from V and 4 bases from J, the gap between germline ends came to 15 bases.

The chain carries TRBV5-1 and TRBJ2-3, with TRBD2 matching over 14 bases. The CDR3 has 17 residues. CDR1 and CDR2 (germline): SGHRS, YFSETQ. V dropped 0 bases and J dropped 3; count of bases not matched to a gene: 3. For the CDR3, the DNA is TGCGCCAGCAGCTTGGGACGGACTAGCGGGAGGACAGATACGCAGTATTTT. Its translation is CASSLGRTSGRTDTQYF. The whole variable domain, remainder taken from reference TRBV5-1 and TRBJ2-3, is KAGVTQTPRYLIKTRGQQVTLSCSPISGHRSVSWYQQTPGQGLQFLFEYFSETQRNKGNFPGRFSGRQFSNSRSEMNVSTLELGDSALYLCASSLGRTSGRTDTQYFGPGTRLTVL.

In this sample, this clone turned up once. The V and J genes are TRBV3-1 (or the pseudogene TRBV3-2) and TRBJ2-3, with 9 bases matching TRBD2. Germline V gives CDR1 LGHDT, CDR2 YNNKEL (reference sequence). CDR3 length: 15 residues. V lost 2 bases to trimming and J lost 5 bases; unmatched junction nucleotides: 5. CDR3 in amino acids: CASSQMPLAGDTQYF. DNA of the CDR3: TGTGCCAGCAGCCAAATGCCACTAGCGGGAGATACGCAGTATTTT.

This clone was counted a few times. The chain recombines TRBV5-8 with TRBJ1-2, with TRBD1 identical over 9 bases. Unmatched junction bases numbered 9, after V lost 5 bases and J lost 1 base. The CDR3 consists of 16 residues. Germline V CDR1 and CDR2: SGHTS, YDEGEE. CDR3 in DNA: TGTGCCAGCAGGTGGGACAGGGATTTTGGTAACTATGGCTACACCTTC. It translates to CASRWDRDFGNYGYTF.

The CDR3 region has the DNA TGCAGCGTTGATACAGGCGTAAAACTGTTTTTT. Amino acids: CSVDTGVKLFF. J is TRBJ1-4 and V is TRBV29-1; possible D gene TRBD1, 5 bases. Trimming removed 3 bases at V and 10 bases at J, with 9 bases between. The CDR3 sequence is 11 residues long. CDR1 and CDR2 (germline): SQVTM, ANQGSEA. Together with reference TRBV29-1 and TRBJ1-4, the CDR3 gives the full variable domain: SAVISQKPSRDICQRGTSLTIQCQVDSQVTMMFWYRQQPGQSLTLIATANQGSEATYESGFVIDKFPISRPNLTFSTLTVSNMSPEDSSIYLCSVDTGVKLFFGSGTQLSVL.

This chain uses TRBV5-1 with TRBJ1-4; weak D call: TRBD1 (6 bases). Germline CDR1 SGHRS, CDR2 YFSETQ. The CDR3 extends over 16 amino acids. Trimming stripped 1 base from V and 0 bases from J, with 10 bases between. For the CDR3, the DNA is TGCGCCAGCAGCTTGAGGACAGCTGCAACTAATGAAAAACTGTTTTTT. Translating gives CASSLRTAATNEKLFF.

In its sample, this clone was seen a few times. CDR3 nucleotides: TGCGCCAGCAGCCATATTAGCACGAACACTGAAGCTTTCTTT. Protein sequence: CASSHISTNTEAFF. J is TRBJ1-1 and V is TRBV4-1; the D is unclear. V lost 3 bases and J lost 1, with 9 bases in between. This CDR3 is 14 amino acids long. Germline V gene lookup returns CDR1 MGHRA and CDR2 YSYEKL.

The chain joins TRBV14 to TRBJ2-2; either TRBD1 or TRBD2 may fit D (5 bases each). The CDR3 has 15 amino acids. The V end lost 4 bases, the J end lost 8 bases, and 17 bases lay between the germline ends. Per the germline V gene, CDR1 is SGHDN and CDR2 is FVKESK. The DNA for the CDR3 is TGTGCCAGCAGCCTCGGGACCCGATTACGGGGGGAGCTGTTTTTT. It codes for CASSLGTRLRGELFF.

The V gene is TRBV2, the J gene TRBJ2-3; D is ambiguous. This CDR3 has 13 amino acids. The V end was cut by 6 bases, the J end by 3 bases, with 10 bases between. The germline V gene has CDR1 SNHLY and CDR2 FYNNEI. CDR3 region: CASRAASTDTQYF. The CDR3 DNA follows: TGTGCCAGCAGGGCCGCCTCGACAGATACGCAGTATTTT.

Points on this clone: This CDR3 is also generated by other DNA sequences in the sample. V usage is TRBV30 and J usage is TRBJ2-3, with TRBD2 as a possible D gene (7 bases). Trimming shortened V by 0 bases and J by 4 bases, and 14 bases separated the two germline ends. Looked up from germline, CDR1 is GTSNPN and CDR2 is SVGIG (reference sequence). There are 15 residues in the CDR3. The CDR3: CAWSVQGGRADTQYF. The CDR3 DNA sequence: TGTGCCTGGAGTGTACAGGGCGGGAGAGCAGATACGCAGTATTTT.

This clone was recorded once. This chain links TRBV7-2 with TRBJ1-5, with D maybe TRBD1 (5 bases). With 5 bases removed from V and 1 base from J, the gap between germline ends came to 12 bases. Germline loops: CDR1 SGHTA, CDR2 FQGNSA. The CDR3 covers 15 residues. CDR3 sequence: CASSPGGSSNQPQHF. The DNA of the CDR3 is TGTGCCAGCAGCCCCGGGGGTAGCAGCAATCAGCCCCAGCATTTT.

J is TRBJ2-3 and V is TRBV10-3; weak D call: TRBD2 (6 bases). Per the germline V gene, CDR1 is ENHRY and CDR2 is SYGVKD. The length of the CDR3 is 16 residues. The V end lost 3 bases, the J end lost 6 bases, and 19 bases lay between the germline ends. CDR3 residues: CAISESAGMGTDTQYF. The CDR3, as DNA: TGTGCCATCAGTGAATCGGCGGGGATGGGGACGGATACGCAGTATTTT.

The rearrangement links TRBV12-3 or TRBV12-4 to TRBJ2-7; 8 bases are a match to TRBD1. With V trimmed by 6 bases and J by 11 bases, 9 bases remained unmatched. The CDR3 runs to 12 residues. CDR3 sequence reads: CASSLRDRSKYF. CDR3 in DNA: TGTGCCAGCAGCCTTCGGGACAGGTCTAAGTACTTC.

The chain couples TRBV21-1 to TRBJ1-1; the listed D gene, TRBD1, was not tested against the DNA. TRBV21-1 is termed a pseudogene. This CDR3 is built from 15 residues. The CDR3 DNA reads as TGTGCCAGCAGCAACCATGGACAGACAAACACTGAAGCTTTCTTT. This gives the protein CASSNHGQTNTEAFF.

Worth noting for this clone: Mismatch with germline at one junction end may stem from a read error. The chain uses TRBV29-1 and TRBJ2-7, with 13 bases identical to TRBD2. The CDR3 has 16 residues. Germline values: CDR1 SQVTM, CDR2 ANQGSEA. CDR3 amino acids: CSVEGLAGEFSYEQYF. The CDR3 nucleotides are TGCAGCGTGGAAGGACTAGCGGGAGAGTTCTCCTACGAGCAGTACTTC.

This chain connects TRBV13 to TRBJ2-3; either TRBD1 or TRBD2 may fit D (5 bases each). The germline V gene has CDR1 PRHDT and CDR2 FYEKMQ (reference sequence). The CDR3 runs 17 residues. The germline V and J ends were trimmed by 0 bases and 5 bases, with 18 bases remaining between them. CDR3 coding DNA: TGTGCCAGCAGCTTAGGATCCGGGACCAGTAGTAAAGATACGCAGTATTTT. Amino acid sequence: CASSLGSGTSSKDTQYF.

The CDR3, as DNA: TGCGCCAGCAGCTTACCAACAGGGCAGGGGGCTTATAGCAATCAGCCCCAGCATTTT. The encoded protein is CASSLPTGQGAYSNQPQHF. The chain uses TRBV5-1 and TRBJ1-5; 8 bases are shared with TRBD1. The CDR3 is 19 amino acids. V gave up 2 bases and J gave up 0 bases; unmatched junction bases: 13. Looked up from germline, CDR1 is SGHRS and CDR2 is YFSETQ.

The chain couples TRBV12-2 to TRBJ2-2; the table calls TRBD2, which could not be checked here. TRBV12-2 counts as a pseudogene. The CDR3 is 17 residues long. The chain's CDR3 is CASRLTSGRTGTGELFF. The CDR3 nucleotides read TGTGCAAGTCGCTTGACTAGCGGGAGGACGGGGACCGGGGAGCTGTTTTTT.

This clone was seen only once. This chain uses TRBV4-2 with TRBJ2-2; 7 bases agree with TRBD2. This CDR3 is 16 amino acids long. The V gene end was trimmed by 1 base and the J gene end by 6 bases; junction bases not matched to a gene: 8. Germline values: CDR1 LGHNA, CDR2 YNFKEQ. CDR3 residues: CASSQAVGGSPGELFF. CDR3 sequence (DNA): TGTGCCAGCAGCCAAGCTGTGGGGGGGAGCCCCGGGGAGCTGTTTTTT.

The CDR3 loop reads CASSEWSEGEQFF. CDR3 coding DNA: TGTGCCAGCAGTGAATGGTCAGAAGGTGAGCAGTTCTTC. V gene TRBV25-1 combines with J gene TRBJ2-1; D not certain. Between the trimmed V and J ends, which lost 1 base and 9 bases, there was a span of 10 bases. Per germline, CDR1 MGHDK and CDR2 SYGVNS. The CDR3 length is 13 residues.

This clone has only a few counts. CDR3 sequence (DNA): TGTGCCACCGGGGCCACAAACTCGCGGGGCTCAGATACGCAGTATTTT. Encoded protein: CATGATNSRGSDTQYF. The chain carries TRBV15 and TRBJ2-3; TRBD2 is a possible D gene (6 bases). Trimming pared 8 bases from V and 4 bases from J, leaving 22 bases between. This CDR3 contains 16 residues. Germline V CDR1 and CDR2: LNHNV, YYDKDF (reference sequence).